This record covers a single T cell receptor beta chain. Antigen unknown. The source of the sample is a study of T cell responses to AZD1222 COVID-19 vaccine. Germline CDR1 and CDR2: SGHTA and FQGNSA. V was pared by 5 bases and J by 0 bases, with 13 bases between. The CDR3 covers 15 residues. The repertoire was sequenced with immunoSEQ multiplex PCR; TCRdb's copy has only in-frame clones and lacks some. The table has roughly 14,000 clones, about 85% seen once. Overall study results and limits: Increased Spike-specific TCR breadth and depth were observed after two AZD1222 doses. There were mostly white British donors and more females than males, and clonal diversity was possibly underestimated.

This receptor was identified in an adult who received the AZD1222 COVID-19 vaccine. The sample was peripheral blood, taken 28 days after the second AZD1222 dose. This sequence joins TRBV7-2 and TRBJ1-1; D may be TRBD1 (5 bases). DNA for the CDR3: TGTGCCAGCAGCCCCGGGGGGTTTATGAACACTGAAGCTTTCTTT. Amino acid sequence: CASSPGGFMNTEAFF.